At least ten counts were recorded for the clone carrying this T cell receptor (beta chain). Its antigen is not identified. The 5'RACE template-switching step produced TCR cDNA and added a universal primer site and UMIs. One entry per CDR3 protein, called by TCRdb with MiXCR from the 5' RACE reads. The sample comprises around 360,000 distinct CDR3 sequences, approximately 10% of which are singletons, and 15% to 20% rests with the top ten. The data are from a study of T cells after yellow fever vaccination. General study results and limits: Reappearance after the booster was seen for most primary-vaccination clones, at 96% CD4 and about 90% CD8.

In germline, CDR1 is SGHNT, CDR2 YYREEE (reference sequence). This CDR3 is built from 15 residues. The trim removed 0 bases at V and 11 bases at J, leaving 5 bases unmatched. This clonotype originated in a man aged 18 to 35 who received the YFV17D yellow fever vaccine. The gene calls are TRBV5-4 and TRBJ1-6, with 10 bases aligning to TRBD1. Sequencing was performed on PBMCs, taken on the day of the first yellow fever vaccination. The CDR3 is CASSLGTGGSPPLHF. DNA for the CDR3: TGTGCCAGCAGCTTGGGGACAGGGGGAAGTCCACCCCTCCACTTT.